This note documents a single T cell receptor (beta chain) sequence. These data come from a study of Ad26.COV2.S vaccination and SARS-CoV-2 variants. Clones were read by immunoSEQ multiplex PCR, and TCRdb kept only the in-frame ones, dropping some. Among about 400,000 clones listed, approximately 83% were seen once. Indicated treatment: roughly 18 received Ad26.COV2.S at low or high dose, single or two shots; about five received placebo; per-sample allocation not given. The samples were gathered on day 63 after the first injection of vaccine or placebo. V shed 6 bases and J 7 bases; nucleotides not matched to a gene: 7. Germline CDR1 SGHRS, CDR2 YFSETQ. The CDR3 runs 15 residues.

This clonotype was sampled from a person between 18 and 65 years old who received the Ad26.COV2.S COVID-19 vaccine or a placebo. The sequences come from peripheral blood, collected in a trial of Ad26.COV2.S vaccine versus placebo. The genes are TRBV5-1 and TRBJ2-1; 13 nucleotides match TRBD2. The CDR3 nucleotides are TGCGCCAGCAACCTACTAGCGGGAGGGAGTAATGAGCAGTTCTTC. It specifies CASNLLAGGSNEQFF.